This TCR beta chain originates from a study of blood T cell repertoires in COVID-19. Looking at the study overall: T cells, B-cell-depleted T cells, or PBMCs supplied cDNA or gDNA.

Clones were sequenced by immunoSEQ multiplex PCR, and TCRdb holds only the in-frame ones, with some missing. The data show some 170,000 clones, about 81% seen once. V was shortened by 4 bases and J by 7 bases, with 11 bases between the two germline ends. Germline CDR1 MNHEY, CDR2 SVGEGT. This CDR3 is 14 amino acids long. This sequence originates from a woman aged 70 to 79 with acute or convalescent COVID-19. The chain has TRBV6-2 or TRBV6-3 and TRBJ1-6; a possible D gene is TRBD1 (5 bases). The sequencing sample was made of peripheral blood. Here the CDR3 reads CASSSNSGNSPLHF. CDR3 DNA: TGTGCCAGCAGTTCGAACTCAGGGAATTCACCCCTCCACTTT.